This T cell receptor (beta chain) came from a study of T cells in Graves' hyperthyroidism and ophthalmopathy. Study conclusions and caveats: Expanded thyroid clonotypes (above 0.001) were mostly also found in blood.

Initially, at the first diagnosis of hyperthyroidism and before any ophthalmopathy symptoms, blood was sampled. Notes on this clonotype: The antigen remains undetermined.

This CDR3 region has 17 residues. V gave up 3 bases and J gave up 1 base; unmatched junction bases: 6. The germline V gene encodes CDR1 ENHRY and CDR2 SYGVKD. Authors of the study amplified TCR beta CDR3 regions from RNA transcripts. When the TCR CDR3 underwent first-round RT-PCR, the HTBI primer set was used. TCRdb passed the multiplex PCR reads through MiXCR, listing each CDR3 protein once. The sample holds 300,000 to 450,000 distinct CDR3 sequences, less than 20% seen once. This chain connects TRBV10-3 to TRBJ2-3, with TRBD2 identical over 11 bases. The sequence was obtained from a woman aged 18 to 35 with Graves' hyperthyroidism that later progressed to Graves' ophthalmopathy. Sequenced sample: blood. The CDR3 sequence is CAISEARTSGRTDTQYF. CDR3 nucleotides: TGTGCCATCAGTGAAGCCAGGACTAGCGGGCGCACAGATACGCAGTATTTT.